Each of the 32 T cell receptor beta chains below was sequenced from the same sample in a study of T cell repertoires in cytomegalovirus infection. Their antigens remain unidentified. TCRdb recomputed calls from the reads with MiXCR, one row per CDR3 protein. The data show 110,000 or so distinct CDR3 sequences, around 29% seen once. The source material was CD8+ T cells from cultured PBMCs, sampled from culture after CMV antigen stimulation. The source of these receptors is a human donor in good health (CMV status not recorded). Some clones in this sample may be carry-over from other donors' samples.

This sequence joins TRBV9 and TRBJ1-1, with a possible D match to TRBD1 (5 bases). Trimming pared 4 bases from V and 0 bases from J, leaving 13 bases between. Germline lookup yields CDR1 SGDLS and CDR2 YYNGEE. This CDR3 region has 15 residues. The CDR3 sequence is CASSINPTVNTEAFF. The CDR3 bases are TGTGCCAGCAGCATCAACCCGACAGTGAACACTGAAGCTTTCTTT.

This clonotype was seen more than once but under ten times. This chain joins TRBV2 and TRBJ2-3; D not resolved. V dropped 4 bases and J dropped 6 bases, with 2 bases sitting between them. The CDR3 loop spans 10 amino acids. Germline CDR1 and CDR2: SNHLY and FYNNEI. CDR3 amino acids: CASSVDTQYF. The CDR3 DNA reads as TGTGCCAGCAGTGTTGATACGCAGTATTTT.

This clonotype was seen a few times. This sequence joins TRBV6-6 and TRBJ1-3; 9 bases align to TRBD1. Germline V gives CDR1 MNHNY, CDR2 SVGAGI (reference sequence). The trim removed 0 bases at V and 2 bases at J, leaving 8 bases unmatched. The CDR3 totals 18 residues. The CDR3 DNA is TGTGCCAGCAGTTACTCCCCTCCCGGACAGGGGACTGGAAACACCATATATTTT. It codes for CASSYSPPGQGTGNTIYF.

This clonotype occurred a few times. The chain links TRBV28 to TRBJ1-5; D might be TRBD1 (5 bases). The ends were cut back, 3 bases at V and 5 bases at J, with 11 bases in the middle. This CDR3 is built from 14 residues. Germline CDR1 MDHEN, CDR2 SYDVKM. The CDR3 protein is CASSLLLGDQPQHF. The CDR3 DNA reads TGTGCCAGCAGTTTGCTTCTGGGGGATCAGCCCCAGCATTTT.

This clonotype was recorded at least ten times. The V call is TRBV7-8, the J call TRBJ2-2; 9 bases align to TRBD2. This CDR3 has 18 amino acids. The germline gives CDR1 SGHVS, CDR2 FQNEAQ. With V trimmed by 5 bases and J by 6 bases, 16 bases remained unmatched. As DNA, the CDR3 is TGTGCCAGCAGCCCCTCCCCCTCTGGCGGGGGGGCCGCCGGGGAGCTGTTTTTT. The encoded protein is CASSPSPSGGGAAGELFF.

The V and J genes are TRBV10-3 and TRBJ1-1; D is perhaps TRBD1 (5 bases). The V end lost 2 bases, the J end lost 8 bases, and 12 bases lay between the germline ends. The CDR3 loop spans 13 amino acids. The V gene's germline CDR1 is ENHRY and CDR2 SYGVKD. The CDR3 reads CAISELGREEAFF. The DNA of the CDR3 is TGTGCCATCAGTGAGCTGGGGCGGGAGGAAGCTTTCTTT.

The chain employs TRBV27 and TRBJ2-1, with D perhaps given as TRBD1 or TRBD2 (6 bases each). Germline V gene lookup returns CDR1 MNHEY and CDR2 SMNVEV (reference sequence). CDR3 size: 16 residues. The V and J ends lost 1 base and 3 bases respectively, with 13 bases between them. The CDR3 DNA sequence: TGTGCCAGCAGTTTATATTCGGGGGCACACTACAATGAGCAGTTCTTC. This sequence encodes CASSLYSGAHYNEQFF.

The chain uses TRBV5-5 and TRBJ1-5; no clear D. Germline V CDR1 and CDR2: SGHKS, YYEKEE (reference sequence). V was shortened by 0 bases and J by 7 bases, with 8 bases between the two germline ends. This CDR3 has 13 amino acids. The chain's CDR3 is CASSLEVGQPQHF. The CDR3 coding sequence is TGTGCCAGCAGCTTGGAGGTGGGGCAGCCCCAGCATTTT.

This clonotype has more than one count but fewer than ten. This sequence joins TRBV7-6 and TRBJ2-7; TRBD1 might be the D (6 bases). CDR3 length: 14 amino acids. V was trimmed by 4 bases and J by 1 base, leaving 11 bases between them. Germline V gene lookup returns CDR1 SGHVS and CDR2 FNYEAQ. The CDR3 coding sequence is TGTGCCAGCAGCTCAGGGACACTGTCCTACGAGCAGTACTTC. This encodes CASSSGTLSYEQYF.

The V call is TRBV18, the J call TRBJ1-5; D not certain. The germline gives CDR1 KGHSH, CDR2 LQKENI. The V and J ends lost 3 bases and 0 bases respectively, with 12 bases between them. The CDR3 loop spans 16 amino acids. The CDR3 DNA is TGTGCCAGCTCACCGTCCGGGCTATATAGCAATCAGCCCCAGCATTTT. Its translation is CASSPSGLYSNQPQHF.

The V call is TRBV4-1, the J call TRBJ2-1; the match to TRBD2 covers 11 bases. CDR3 length equals 18 residues. J was trimmed by 6 bases and V by 0 bases; bases with no gene match: 10. Germline values: CDR1 MGHRA, CDR2 YSYEKL. This chain's CDR3 is CASSQEASGGLFINEQFF. CDR3 bases: TGCGCCAGCAGCCAAGAGGCTAGCGGGGGGTTATTCATCAATGAGCAGTTCTTC.

The rearrangement links TRBV9 to TRBJ2-2, with D unclear. Germline V CDR1 and CDR2: SGDLS, YYNGEE. The CDR3 totals 12 residues. V was shortened by 3 bases and J by 6 bases, with 6 bases between the two germline ends. CDR3 DNA: TGTGCCAGCAGCGGTGGGGCCGGGGAGCTGTTTTTT. Encoded protein: CASSGGAGELFF.

The chain links TRBV11-1 to TRBJ1-2; 9 bases fit TRBD1. In germline, CDR1 is SGHAT, CDR2 FQDESV (reference sequence). This CDR3 has 13 amino acids. The J segment lost 6 bases and the V segment lost 4 bases, leaving 3 bases of the junction unmatched. The DNA for the CDR3 is TGTGCCAGCAGCTCACAGGGGGCCGATGGCTACACCTTC. As protein: CASSSQGADGYTF.

This clonotype showed up many times. This chain joins TRBV7-8 and TRBJ2-5; 10 bases match TRBD2. The CDR3 runs to 16 residues. Trimming took 8 bases from V and 0 from J; bases not matched to a gene: 9. Germline V gene lookup returns CDR1 SGHVS and CDR2 FQNEAQ. CDR3 residues: CASRERGGLDQETQYF. CDR3 bases: TGTGCCAGCCGCGAGCGGGGGGGCCTCGACCAAGAGACCCAGTACTTC.

V is TRBV20-1 and J is TRBJ1-2; 10 bases are shared with TRBD1. Germline CDR1 and CDR2: DFQATT and SNEGSKA (reference sequence). J was trimmed by 6 bases and V by 5 bases; bases with no gene match: 15. The CDR3 is made up of 16 amino acids. The DNA for the CDR3 is TGCAGTGCTCCCCGACAGGGGGCGGCCTGGCTCGATGGCTACACCTTC. Translation gives CSAPRQGAAWLDGYTF.

The genes are TRBV2 and TRBJ2-5, with D hard to call. Trimming removed 1 base from V and 5 bases from J, with 11 bases in between. CDR3 length: 14 amino acids. Germline V gene lookup returns CDR1 SNHLY and CDR2 FYNNEI. The CDR3 sequence is CASSEGQARETQYF. CDR3 sequence (DNA): TGTGCCAGCAGTGAAGGGCAGGCCAGGGAGACCCAGTACTTC.

The chain carries TRBV6-6 and TRBJ2-7, with 7 positions matching TRBD1. Per the germline V gene, CDR1 is MNHNY and CDR2 is SVGAGI (reference sequence). This CDR3 is 15 amino acids long. After removal of 0 bases from V and 2 bases from J, the junction contained 4 bases not matched to a gene. This chain's CDR3 is CASSYSGQGAYEQYF. CDR3 coding DNA: TGTGCCAGCAGTTACTCTGGGCAGGGGGCCTACGAGCAGTACTTC.

This clonotype was found many times. The genes are TRBV12-3 or TRBV12-4 and TRBJ2-2, with a tentative D call TRBD1 (5 bases). This CDR3 is 14 amino acids long. The V end lost 5 bases, the J end lost 1 base, and 8 bases lay between the germline ends. DNA for the CDR3: TGTGCCAGCAGTACGACAGAGAACACCGGGGAGCTGTTTTTT. Protein product: CASSTTENTGELFF.

As concerns this clonotype: This sequence may be a read error, since a much larger clone differs from it by one base. V usage is TRBV25-1 and J usage is TRBJ1-2; D remains ambiguous. Germline values: CDR1 MGHDK, CDR2 SYGVNS. With 2 bases removed from V and 8 bases from J, the gap between germline ends came to 9 bases. There are 12 residues in the CDR3. Here the CDR3 reads CASSELGFGYTF. In DNA, the CDR3 is TGTGCCAGCAGTGAACTTGGGTTCGGCTACACCTTC.

This clonotype was observed a handful of times. The chain couples TRBV3-1 to TRBJ1-5; maybe TRBD1 (5 bases). The CDR3 sequence is 15 residues long. Deletions cut 0 bases from V and 4 bases from J, with 10 bases between. Germline-derived CDR1 and CDR2 are LGHDT and YNNKEL (reference sequence). In DNA, the CDR3 is TGTGCCAGCAGCCAAGATTGGCGGGGGAATCAGCCCCAGCATTTT. Translating it yields CASSQDWRGNQPQHF.

The chain joins TRBV19 to TRBJ2-1; D might be TRBD1 (5 bases). The CDR3 sequence is 15 residues long. Germline V gene data show CDR1 as LNHDA and CDR2 as SQIVND (reference sequence). Trimming took 3 bases from V and 5 from J, leaving 14 bases between them. The CDR3 here is CASSIGAPPHNEQFF. DNA for the CDR3: TGTGCCAGTAGTATTGGGGCACCCCCTCACAATGAGCAGTTCTTC.

This chain connects TRBV6-2 or TRBV6-3 to TRBJ2-3; D might be TRBD1 (6 bases). CDR3 length: 16 residues. The V gene's germline CDR1 is MNHEY and CDR2 SVGEGT. Trimming shortened V by 2 bases and J by 5 bases, and 17 bases separated the two germline ends. This CDR3 reads CASSYPTGRWEDTQYF. Here the CDR3 DNA reads TGTGCCAGCAGTTACCCTACAGGGCGGTGGGAAGATACGCAGTATTTT.

The chain couples TRBV15 to TRBJ2-4, with D unclear. Germline values: CDR1 LNHNV, CDR2 YYDKDF (reference sequence). The V gene lost 4 bases and the J gene lost 8 bases, with 6 bases spanning the gap. This CDR3 region has 11 residues. The DNA of the CDR3 is TGTGCCACCAGCAAAGAGGACATTCAGTACTTC. It encodes CATSKEDIQYF.

V usage is TRBV4-1 and J usage is TRBJ2-2; the D is unclear. The V and J ends lost 3 bases and 3 bases respectively, with 5 bases between them. The CDR3 length is 13 residues. From germline, CDR1 is MGHRA and CDR2 YSYEKL. The chain's CDR3 is CASSHSYTGELFF. The CDR3 DNA reads TGCGCCAGCAGCCACAGCTACACCGGGGAGCTGTTTTTT.

This clonotype was picked up a small number of times. The V and J genes are TRBV2 and TRBJ2-7; D possibly matches TRBD1 or TRBD2 (5 bases each). The CDR3 runs to 13 residues. Looked up from germline, CDR1 is SNHLY and CDR2 is FYNNEI. Trimming pared 7 bases from V and 3 bases from J, leaving 13 bases between. In nucleotides, the CDR3 is TGTGCCAGCATCCCCGGGACGGACTACGAGCAGTACTTC. This gives the protein CASIPGTDYEQYF.

The chain couples TRBV7-8 to TRBJ2-5; TRBD2 agrees at 7 bases. The CDR3 covers 12 residues. The trim removed 11 bases at V and 4 bases at J, leaving 7 bases unmatched. Germline lookup yields CDR1 SGHVS and CDR2 FQNEAQ. Here the CDR3 reads CASGTTGETQYF. CDR3 nucleotides: TGTGCCTCCGGGACTACGGGAGAGACCCAGTACTTC.

The chain uses TRBV28 and TRBJ2-7, with D perhaps TRBD1 or TRBD2 (5 bases each). V was cut by 7 bases and J by 7 bases, with 11 bases left in between. The CDR3 spans 11 residues. Germline CDR1 and CDR2: MDHEN and SYDVKM. The CDR3 DNA reads TGTGCCAGCACAGGGTCGGGGGAGCAGTACTTC. As protein: CASTGSGEQYF.

This chain connects TRBV11-2 to TRBJ2-1, with 9 bases identical to TRBD2. Germline V gene sequence: CDR1 SGHAT, CDR2 FQNNGV. This CDR3 region has 16 residues. The V gene end was trimmed by 7 bases and the J gene end by 4 bases; junction bases not matched to a gene: 11. The CDR3 protein is CASTNRRLAGYNEQFF. The DNA for the CDR3 is TGTGCCAGCACCAACAGACGGCTAGCGGGGTACAATGAGCAGTTCTTC. The full variable domain, with the rest looked up from reference TRBV11-2 and TRBJ2-1, is EAGVAQSPRYKIIEKRQSVAFWCNPISGHATLYWYQQILGQGPKLLIQFQNNGVVDDSQLPKDRFSAERLKGVDSTLKIQPAKLEDSAVYLCASTNRRLAGYNEQFFGPGTRLTVL.

The genes are TRBV28 and TRBJ2-7; D is perhaps TRBD1 (6 bases). Germline CDR1 reads MDHEN; CDR2 reads SYDVKM. Trimming took 4 bases from V and 3 from J, leaving 13 bases between them. The CDR3 covers 14 residues. The CDR3, as DNA: TGTGCCAGCAGTTCGCAAGACAGGAGCTACGAGCAGTACTTC. This encodes CASSSQDRSYEQYF.

This clonotype was counted between two and nine times. The chain joins TRBV28 to TRBJ1-6, with 11 positions matching TRBD1. Germline V gene sequence: CDR1 MDHEN, CDR2 SYDVKM. V gave up 5 bases and J gave up 7 bases; unmatched junction bases: 4. CDR3 length equals 15 residues. CDR3 region: CASSGTGGMNSPLHF. The CDR3 DNA sequence: TGTGCCAGCAGTGGGACAGGGGGGATGAATTCACCCCTCCACTTT.

In its sample, this clonotype was seen a few times. This chain connects TRBV19 to TRBJ2-1; 12 bases match TRBD2. Germline lookup yields CDR1 LNHDA and CDR2 SQIVND (reference sequence). V trimming: 0 bases; J trimming: 10 bases; junction bases outside the gene matches: 4. This CDR3 contains 15 residues. The CDR3 DNA follows: TGTGCCAGTAGTATAGATCTAGCGGGGGGGCGGGAGCAGTTCTTC. It yields the protein CASSIDLAGGREQFF.

The chain has TRBV6-1 and TRBJ1-1; D gene unclear. The germline V gene encodes CDR1 MNHNS and CDR2 SASEGT. This CDR3 is built from 14 residues. V dropped 6 bases and J dropped 3 bases, with 14 bases sitting between them. The CDR3 DNA sequence: TGTGCCAGCAGCCCCGAGGCCGGAGACACTGAAGCTTTCTTT. It yields the protein CASSPEAGDTEAFF.